What follows is one T cell receptor (beta chain) and its context. Its antigen is unknown. Vbeta (60) and Jbeta (13) primers were used in the PCR. TCRdb's copy holds only in-frame clones and misses some; the assay was immunoSEQ multiplex PCR. The repertoire holds 110,000 to 150,000 clones, with 65% to 80% as singletons. These data belong to a study of cytomegalovirus exposure and HLA in healthy donors. Study results and caveats: Productive status was seen about 87% or about 30% of the time for most TCR beta V segments in an earlier analysis.

V lost 5 bases and J lost 3; bases outside the gene matches: 12. Per germline, CDR1 SGHTA and CDR2 FQGNSA. The CDR3 contains 16 residues. The sequence derives from a male donor in good health and CMV-seropositive. The gene calls are TRBV7-2 and TRBJ2-7, with 8 bases matching TRBD2. Sequenced material: PBMCs. The CDR3 DNA is TGTGCCAGCAGCCCCTCCCTGGCGGGAGGTTACTACGAGCAGTACTTC. Protein: CASSPSLAGGYYEQYF.